This TCR beta chain was recorded in a study of blood T cell repertoires in COVID-19. Study context: Some COVID-19 samples were acute and others convalescent; all came from the United States, Italy and Spain. From T cells, B-cell-depleted T cells, or PBMCs came the material, which was cDNA or gDNA.

Under the authors' procedure: Nucleated cell number was recorded as an estimate derived from reference gene primer amplification. TCRdb's table, derived via immunoSEQ multiplex PCR, lists solely in-frame clones and lacks some. The DNA was the basis for D and trimming; V, J and clone size are from that table. The sample has 45,000 to 55,000 clones, approximately 82% seen once. V was pared by 3 bases and J by 4 bases, with 21 bases between. The CDR3 has 17 residues. Germline V lookup: CDR1 KGHSH, CDR2 LQKENI. This TCR derives from a human donor in a cohort sampled during active COVID-19. Sequenced material: peripheral blood. The J gene is TRBJ1-2, the V gene TRBV18; a weak D match, TRBD1 (6 bases). The CDR3 DNA reads as TGTGCCAGCTCACCCCGCGAACTTGGGGACATAGTCTATGGCTACACCTTC. Translation: CASSPRELGDIVYGYTF.